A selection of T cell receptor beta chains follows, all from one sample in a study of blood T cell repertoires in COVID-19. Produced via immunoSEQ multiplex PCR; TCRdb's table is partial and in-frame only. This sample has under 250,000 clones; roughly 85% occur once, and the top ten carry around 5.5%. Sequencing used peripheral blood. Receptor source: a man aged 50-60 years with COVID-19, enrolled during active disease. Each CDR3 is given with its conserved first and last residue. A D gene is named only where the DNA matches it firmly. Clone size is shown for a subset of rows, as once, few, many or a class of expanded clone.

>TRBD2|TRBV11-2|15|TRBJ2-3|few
TGTGCCAGCAGCCCAGGGCTAGCGGCCCGGGATACGCAGTATTTT
CASSPGLAARDTQYF
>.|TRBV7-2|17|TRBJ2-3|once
TGTGCCAGCAGCTTATTTAATGCAGGGGCCATAACAGATACGCAGTATTTT
CASSLFNAGAITDTQYF
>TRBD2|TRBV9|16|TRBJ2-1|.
TGTGCCAGCAGCGTAGACAACAGCGGGGCCTACAATGAGCAGTTCTTC
CASSVDNSGAYNEQFF
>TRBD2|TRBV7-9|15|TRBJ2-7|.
TGTGCCAGCAGCGGTCTAGCGGGGGGGCCCTACGAGCAGTACTTC
CASSGLAGGPYEQYF
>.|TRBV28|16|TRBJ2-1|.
TGTGCCAGCAGTAGGGGGGGACTATCCTCTTGGAATGAGCAGTTCTTC
CASSRGGLSSWNEQFF
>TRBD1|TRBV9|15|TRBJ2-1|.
TGTGCCAGCAGCCCCCAGGGGGTCTCCTACAATGAGCAGTTCTTC
CASSPQGVSYNEQFF
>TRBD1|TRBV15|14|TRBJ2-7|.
TGTGCCACCAGCAGTTGGACAGGACGCTACGAGCAGTACTTC
CATSSWTGRYEQYF
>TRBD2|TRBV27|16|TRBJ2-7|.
TGTGCCAGCAGCGGACTAGCGGGGGTGGATACCTACGAGCAGTACTTC
CASSGLAGVDTYEQYF
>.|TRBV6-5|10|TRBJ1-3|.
TGTGCCAGCAGTCCCCGGACCATATATTTT
CASSPRTIYF
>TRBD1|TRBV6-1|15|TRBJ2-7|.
TGTGCCAGCAGTGACCTGACAGGGGGCGTCTACGAGCAGTACTTC
CASSDLTGGVYEQYF
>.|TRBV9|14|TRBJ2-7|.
TGTGCCAGCAGCGTCCACCTGGGCAGCAACGAGCAGTACTTC
CASSVHLGSNEQYF
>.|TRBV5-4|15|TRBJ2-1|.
TGTGCCAGCAGCTCCCGTACAGGTTCCTACAATGAGCAGTTCTTC
CASSSRTGSYNEQFF